The present entry profiles one T cell receptor beta chain with its context. Its antigen is not identified. The use of a sample-barcoded 5' primer and a J-beta primer mix characterized a second PCR of roughly 7 to 11 cycles. The template-switch adaptor, which had 12 random nucleotides, put a tag on each cDNA molecule. TCRdb reprocessed the 5' RACE reads via MiXCR and lists one record per CDR3 protein. This table has roughly 1 million distinct CDR3 sequences, roughly a quarter appearing once. This entry comes from a study of blood T cells in healthy people across ages. The study's findings and limits: Diversity figures derived from one million T cells were judged to underestimate the true value.

The CDR3 is made up of 16 amino acids. Losses at the gene ends were 4 bases for V and 3 bases for J; bases not matched to a gene: 8. This sample also appeared in a second study, on T cells of mothers and their children. That paper states: Slightly higher, non-significant overlap characterized related mother-child pairs relative to unrelated pairs.

This chain links TRBV12-3 or TRBV12-4 with TRBJ1-1; 10 bases line up with TRBD1. Material: blood. This TCR came from a girl under 10 years old in good health. CDR3 bases: TGTGCCAGCAGTTATGACAGGGGGCTGATAGACACTGAAGCTTTCTTT. Translated, it gives CASSYDRGLIDTEAFF.